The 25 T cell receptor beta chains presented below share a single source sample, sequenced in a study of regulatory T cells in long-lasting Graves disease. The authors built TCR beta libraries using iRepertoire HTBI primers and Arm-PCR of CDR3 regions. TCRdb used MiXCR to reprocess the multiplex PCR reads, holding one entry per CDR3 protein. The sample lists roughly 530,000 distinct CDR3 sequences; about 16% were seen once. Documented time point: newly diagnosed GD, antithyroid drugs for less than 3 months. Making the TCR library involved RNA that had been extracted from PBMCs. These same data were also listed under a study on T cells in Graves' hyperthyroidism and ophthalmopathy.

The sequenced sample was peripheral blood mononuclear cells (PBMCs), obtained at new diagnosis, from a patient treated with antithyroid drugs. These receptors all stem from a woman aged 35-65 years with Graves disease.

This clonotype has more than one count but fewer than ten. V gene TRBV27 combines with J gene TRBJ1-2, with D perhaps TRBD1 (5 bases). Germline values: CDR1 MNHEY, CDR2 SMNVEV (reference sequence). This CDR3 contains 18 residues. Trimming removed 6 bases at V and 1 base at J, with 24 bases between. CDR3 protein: CASSLVGTRVGNNYGYTF. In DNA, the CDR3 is TGTGCCAGCAGCCTAGTGGGGACTAGGGTTGGTAATAACTATGGCTACACCTTC.

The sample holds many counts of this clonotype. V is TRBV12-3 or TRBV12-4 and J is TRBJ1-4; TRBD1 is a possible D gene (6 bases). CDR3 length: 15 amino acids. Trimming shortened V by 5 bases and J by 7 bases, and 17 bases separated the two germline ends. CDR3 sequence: CASSPEQGGTEKLFF. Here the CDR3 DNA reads TGTGCCAGCAGTCCCGAACAGGGAGGGACTGAAAAACTGTTTTTT.

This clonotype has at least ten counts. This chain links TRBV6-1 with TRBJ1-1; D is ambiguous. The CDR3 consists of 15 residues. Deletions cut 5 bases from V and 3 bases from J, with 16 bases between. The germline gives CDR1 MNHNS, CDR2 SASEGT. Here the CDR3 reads CASSSPGFWDTEAFF. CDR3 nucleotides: TGTGCCAGCAGTAGTCCGGGGTTTTGGGACACTGAAGCTTTCTTT.

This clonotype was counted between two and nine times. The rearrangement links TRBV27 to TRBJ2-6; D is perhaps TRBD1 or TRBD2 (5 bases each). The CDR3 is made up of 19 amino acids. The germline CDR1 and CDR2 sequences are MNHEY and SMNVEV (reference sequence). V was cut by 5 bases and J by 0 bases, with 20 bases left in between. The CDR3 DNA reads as TGTGCCAGCAGTGCCAGGCCCTTACAGGACTCCTCTGGGGCCAACGTCCTGACTTTC. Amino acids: CASSARPLQDSSGANVLTF.

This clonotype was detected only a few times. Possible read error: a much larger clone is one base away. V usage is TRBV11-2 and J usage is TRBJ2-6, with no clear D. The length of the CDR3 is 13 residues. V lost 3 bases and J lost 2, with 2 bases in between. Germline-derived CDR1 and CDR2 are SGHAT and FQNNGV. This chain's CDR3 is CASSFTGANVLTF. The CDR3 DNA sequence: TGTGCCAGCAGCTTTACTGGGGCCAACGTCCTGACTTTC. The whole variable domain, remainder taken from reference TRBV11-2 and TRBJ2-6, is EAGVAQSPRYKIIEKRQSVAFWCNPISGHATLYWYQQILGQGPKLLIQFQNNGVVDDSQLPKDRFSAERLKGVDSTLKIQPAKLEDSAVYLCASSFTGANVLTFGAGSRLTVL.

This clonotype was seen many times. CDR3 DNA sequence: TGTGCCAGCAGTGGACATACTAGCTCCTATAATTCACCCCTCCACTTT. Protein: CASSGHTSSYNSPLHF. V usage is TRBV2 and J usage is TRBJ1-6; D gene uncertain. This CDR3 has 16 amino acids. Trimming took off 4 bases at V and 0 bases at J, with 10 bases between the two ends. From germline, CDR1 is SNHLY and CDR2 FYNNEI.

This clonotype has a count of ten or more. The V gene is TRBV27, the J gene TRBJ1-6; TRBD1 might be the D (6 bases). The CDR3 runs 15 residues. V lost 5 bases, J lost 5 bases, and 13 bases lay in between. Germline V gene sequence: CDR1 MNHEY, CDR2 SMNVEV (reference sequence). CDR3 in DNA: TGTGCCAGCAGTGCCCGGGGGGCGGATAATTCACCCCTCCACTTT. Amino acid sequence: CASSARGADNSPLHF.

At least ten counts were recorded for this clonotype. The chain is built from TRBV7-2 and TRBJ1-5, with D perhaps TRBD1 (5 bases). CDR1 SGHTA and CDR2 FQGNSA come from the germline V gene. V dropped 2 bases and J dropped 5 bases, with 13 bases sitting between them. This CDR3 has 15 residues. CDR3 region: CASSLSYGGHQPQHF. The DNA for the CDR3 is TGTGCCAGCAGCTTAAGTTACGGGGGACATCAGCCCCAGCATTTT.

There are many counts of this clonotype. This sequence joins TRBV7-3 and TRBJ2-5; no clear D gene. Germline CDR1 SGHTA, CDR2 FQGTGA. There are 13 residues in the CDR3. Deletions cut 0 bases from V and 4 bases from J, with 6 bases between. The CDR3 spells CASSLTDGETQYF. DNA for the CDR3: TGTGCCAGCAGCTTAACGGACGGAGAGACCCAGTACTTC.

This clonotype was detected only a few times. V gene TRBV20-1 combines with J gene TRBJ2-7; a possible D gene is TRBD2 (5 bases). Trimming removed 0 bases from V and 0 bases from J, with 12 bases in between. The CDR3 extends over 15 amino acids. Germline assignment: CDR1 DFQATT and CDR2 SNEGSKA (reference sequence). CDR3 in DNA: TGCAGTGCTAGAGAACTACCGGGGAGCTCCTACGAGCAGTACTTC. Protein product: CSARELPGSSYEQYF.

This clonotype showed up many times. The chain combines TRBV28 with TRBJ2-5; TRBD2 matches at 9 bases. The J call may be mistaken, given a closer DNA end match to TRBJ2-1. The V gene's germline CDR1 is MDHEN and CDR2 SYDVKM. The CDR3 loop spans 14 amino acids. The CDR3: CASKGGGAFYEQFF. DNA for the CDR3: TGTGCCAGCAAGGGCGGGGGGGCCTTCTATGAGCAGTTCTTC.

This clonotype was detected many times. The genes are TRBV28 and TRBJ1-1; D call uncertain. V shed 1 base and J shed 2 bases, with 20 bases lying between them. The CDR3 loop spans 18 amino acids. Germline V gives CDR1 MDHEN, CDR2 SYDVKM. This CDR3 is CASSLSTWWAALNTEAFF. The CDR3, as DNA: TGTGCCAGCAGTTTATCTACGTGGTGGGCCGCCCTAAACACTGAAGCTTTCTTT.

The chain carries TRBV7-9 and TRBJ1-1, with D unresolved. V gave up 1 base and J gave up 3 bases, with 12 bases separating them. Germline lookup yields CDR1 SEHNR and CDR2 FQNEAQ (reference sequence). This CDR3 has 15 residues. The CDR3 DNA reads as TGTGCCAGCAGCTTAGGTAGCCAAAGCCACACTGAAGCTTTCTTT. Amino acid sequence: CASSLGSQSHTEAFF.

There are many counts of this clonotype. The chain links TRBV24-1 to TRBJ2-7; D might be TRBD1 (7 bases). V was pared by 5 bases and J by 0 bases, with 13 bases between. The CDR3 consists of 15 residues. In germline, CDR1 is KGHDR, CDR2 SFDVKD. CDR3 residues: CATSGGTANSYEQYF. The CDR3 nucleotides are TGTGCCACCAGTGGCGGGACAGCAAACTCCTACGAGCAGTACTTC.

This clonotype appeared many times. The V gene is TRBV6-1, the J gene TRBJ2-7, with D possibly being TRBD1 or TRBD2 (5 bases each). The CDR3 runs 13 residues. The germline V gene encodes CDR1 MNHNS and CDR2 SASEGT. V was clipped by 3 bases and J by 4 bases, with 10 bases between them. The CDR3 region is CASSEGVLYEQYF. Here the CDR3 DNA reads TGTGCCAGCAGTGAGGGGGTCCTATACGAGCAGTACTTC.

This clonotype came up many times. The CDR3 reads CASSPLSTAANYGYTF. The CDR3 DNA reads TGTGCCAGCAGTCCCCTTTCGACAGCAGCTAACTATGGCTACACCTTC. This chain connects TRBV12-3 or TRBV12-4 to TRBJ1-2; tentatively, D is TRBD1 (5 bases). The CDR3 consists of 16 residues. Trimming removed 5 bases at V and 0 bases at J, with 16 bases between.

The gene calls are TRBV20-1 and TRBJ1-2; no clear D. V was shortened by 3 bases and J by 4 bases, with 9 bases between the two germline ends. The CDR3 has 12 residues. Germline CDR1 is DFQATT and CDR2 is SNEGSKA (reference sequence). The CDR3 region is CSASEQAYGYTF. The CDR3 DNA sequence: TGCAGTGCTAGTGAGCAAGCCTATGGCTACACCTTC.

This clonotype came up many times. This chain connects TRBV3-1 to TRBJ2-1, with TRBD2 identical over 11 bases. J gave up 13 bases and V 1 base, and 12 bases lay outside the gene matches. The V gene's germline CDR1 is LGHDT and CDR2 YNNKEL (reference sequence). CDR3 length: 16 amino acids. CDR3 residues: CASSQAASGGPVRQFF. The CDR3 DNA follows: TGTGCCAGCAGCCAAGCGGCTAGCGGGGGGCCGGTCCGACAGTTCTTC.

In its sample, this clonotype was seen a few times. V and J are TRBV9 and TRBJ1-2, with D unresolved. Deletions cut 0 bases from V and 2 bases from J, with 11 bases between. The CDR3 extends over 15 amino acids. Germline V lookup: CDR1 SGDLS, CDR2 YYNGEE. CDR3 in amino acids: CASSVEATPNYGYTF. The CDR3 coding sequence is TGTGCCAGCAGCGTAGAGGCGACACCGAACTATGGCTACACCTTC.

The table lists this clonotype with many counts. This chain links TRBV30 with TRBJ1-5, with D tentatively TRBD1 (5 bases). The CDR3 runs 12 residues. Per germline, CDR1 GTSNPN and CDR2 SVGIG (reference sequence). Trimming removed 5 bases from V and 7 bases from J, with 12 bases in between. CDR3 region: CAWGTGGQPQHF. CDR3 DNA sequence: TGTGCCTGGGGGACCGGCGGGCAGCCCCAGCATTTT.

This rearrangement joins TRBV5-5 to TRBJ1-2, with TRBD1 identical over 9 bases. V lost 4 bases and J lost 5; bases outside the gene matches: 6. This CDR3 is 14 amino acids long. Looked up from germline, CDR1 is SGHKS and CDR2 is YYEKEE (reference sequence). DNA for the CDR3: TGTGCCAGCAGCGTTAATGGACAGGGGTATGGCTACACCTTC. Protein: CASSVNGQGYGYTF.

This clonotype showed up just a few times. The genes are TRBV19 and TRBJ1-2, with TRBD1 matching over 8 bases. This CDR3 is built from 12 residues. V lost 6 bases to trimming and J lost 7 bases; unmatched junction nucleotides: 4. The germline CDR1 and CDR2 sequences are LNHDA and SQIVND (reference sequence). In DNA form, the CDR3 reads TGTGCCAGTAGCCAGACAGGGGCTGGCTACACCTTC. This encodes CASSQTGAGYTF.

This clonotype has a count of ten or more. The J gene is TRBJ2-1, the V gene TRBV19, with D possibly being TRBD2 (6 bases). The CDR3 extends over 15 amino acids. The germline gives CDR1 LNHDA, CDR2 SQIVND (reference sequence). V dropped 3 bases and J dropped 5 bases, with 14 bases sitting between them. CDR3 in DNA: TGTGCCAGTAGTATGGCACTAGCAGTCGACAATGAGCAGTTCTTC. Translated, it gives CASSMALAVDNEQFF.

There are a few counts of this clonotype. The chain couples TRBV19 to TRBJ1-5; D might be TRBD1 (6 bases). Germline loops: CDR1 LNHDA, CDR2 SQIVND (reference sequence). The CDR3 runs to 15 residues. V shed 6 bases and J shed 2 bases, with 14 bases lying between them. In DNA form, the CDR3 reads TGTGCCAGTAGGAGGGGGGGGCTCGGCAATCAGCCCCAGCATTTT. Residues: CASRRGGLGNQPQHF.

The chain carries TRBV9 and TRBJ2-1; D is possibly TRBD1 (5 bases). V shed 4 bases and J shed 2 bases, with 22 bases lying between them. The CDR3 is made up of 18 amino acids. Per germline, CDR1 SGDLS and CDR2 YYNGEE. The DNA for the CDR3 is TGTGCCAGCAGCCAAGATTTCTTCCAGGGTCAGACCTACAATGAGCAGTTCTTC. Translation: CASSQDFFQGQTYNEQFF.